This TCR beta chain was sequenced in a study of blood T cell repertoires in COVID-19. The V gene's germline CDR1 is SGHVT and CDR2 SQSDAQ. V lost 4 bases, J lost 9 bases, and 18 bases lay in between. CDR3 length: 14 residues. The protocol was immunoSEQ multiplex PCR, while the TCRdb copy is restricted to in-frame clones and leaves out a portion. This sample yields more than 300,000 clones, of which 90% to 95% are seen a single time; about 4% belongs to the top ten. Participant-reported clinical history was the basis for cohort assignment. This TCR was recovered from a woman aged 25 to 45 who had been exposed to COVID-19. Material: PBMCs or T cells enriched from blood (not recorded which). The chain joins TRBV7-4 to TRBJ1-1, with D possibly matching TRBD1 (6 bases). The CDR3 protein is CASSSLQGSAQAFF. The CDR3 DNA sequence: TGTGCCAGCAGCTCATTACAGGGCTCGGCTCAAGCTTTCTTT.